One sample yielded the 14 T cell receptor beta chains listed below, sequenced in a study of blood T cell repertoires in COVID-19. TCRdb's table, derived via immunoSEQ multiplex PCR, lists solely in-frame clones and lacks some. The table has about 250,000 clones, roughly 80% seen once. Input material: peripheral blood. These receptors were collected from a person aged 65 to 85 with COVID-19, enrolled during active disease.

V gene TRBV7-3 combines with J gene TRBJ2-1; D is unresolved. Germline V gene lookup returns CDR1 SGHTA and CDR2 FQGTGA. CDR3 length equals 15 residues. V was clipped by 2 bases and J by 0 bases, with 8 bases between them. The CDR3 sequence is CASSLFPGSYNEQFF. As DNA, the CDR3 is TGTGCCAGCAGCTTATTCCCCGGCTCCTACAATGAGCAGTTCTTC.

This clone was seen only once. The V call is TRBV5-1, the J call TRBJ2-2; D is possibly TRBD2 (5 bases). This CDR3 has 12 residues. CDR1 and CDR2 (germline): SGHRS, YFSETQ. V was cut by 0 bases and J by 13 bases, with 10 bases left in between. The chain's CDR3 is CASSLVRGRLFF. The DNA of the CDR3 is TGCGCCAGCAGCTTGGTCCGCGGGCGGCTGTTTTTT.

The chain has TRBV7-2 and TRBJ1-2; no firm D call. The ends were cut back, 5 bases at V and 8 bases at J, with 15 bases in the middle. CDR3 length: 13 amino acids. Germline V gene data show CDR1 as SGHTA and CDR2 as FQGNSA. The CDR3 loop reads CASSRDNGVGYTF. The CDR3, as DNA: TGTGCCAGCAGCCGCGACAACGGTGTGGGCTACACCTTC.

This clone was counted once. The chain recombines TRBV19 with TRBJ1-1; possible D gene TRBD1, 6 bases. Germline V gene sequence: CDR1 LNHDA, CDR2 SQIVND (reference sequence). There are 13 residues in the CDR3. The V end was cut by 7 bases, the J end by 5 bases, with 14 bases between. The CDR3 DNA reads TGTGCCAGTACCCGCAAACAGGGTACTGAAGCTTTCTTT. It codes for CASTRKQGTEAFF.

The chain carries TRBV6-5 and TRBJ1-2, with 9 bases fitting TRBD1. CDR3 length equals 13 residues. Germline loops: CDR1 MNHEY, CDR2 SVGAGI. Trimming removed 4 bases from V and 3 bases from J; junction bases left unmatched: 0. CDR3 sequence reads: CASSWTGDYGYTF. The CDR3 bases are TGTGCCAGCAGTTGGACAGGGGACTATGGCTACACCTTC.

V gene TRBV6-1 combines with J gene TRBJ2-3; D remains unclear. Germline V gene data show CDR1 as MNHNS and CDR2 as SASEGT. Trimming removed 3 bases from V and 5 bases from J, with 12 bases in between. The CDR3 runs 14 residues. The CDR3 region has the DNA TGTGCCAGCAGTGAGGGCCCCCTGATAGATACGCAGTATTTT. Amino acid sequence: CASSEGPLIDTQYF.

A few counts support this clone. This sequence joins TRBV3-1 (or the pseudogene TRBV3-2) and TRBJ2-5, with 7 nucleotides matching TRBD1. CDR1 is LGHDT and CDR2 is YNNKEL in the germline V gene (reference sequence). The CDR3 is made up of 15 amino acids. The junction had 11 bases not matched to a gene; V was cut back by 3 bases and J by 7 bases. DNA for the CDR3: TGTGCCAGCAGCCAGACAGGGAGTAGCGCGAGGACCCAGTACTTC. Translated: CASSQTGSSARTQYF.

The V gene is TRBV3-1 (or the pseudogene TRBV3-2), the J gene TRBJ2-7, with TRBD2 matching 11 bases. CDR1 LGHDT and CDR2 YNNKEL come from the germline V gene (reference sequence). The CDR3 spans 16 residues. The ends lost 1 base at V and 4 bases at J; junction bases unmatched: 6. The CDR3 loop is CASSQGLAGGGYEQYF. The CDR3, as DNA: TGTGCCAGCAGCCAAGGCTTAGCGGGGGGGGGTTACGAGCAGTACTTC.

The V call is TRBV9, the J call TRBJ2-7; 11 bases are shared with TRBD2. Germline CDR1 is SGDLS and CDR2 is YYNGEE. This CDR3 has 16 residues. V trimming: 4 bases; J trimming: 2 bases; junction bases outside the gene matches: 8. CDR3 nucleotides: TGTGCCAGCAGCCCCCATCGACTAGCGGGGACCTACGAGCAGTACTTC. It encodes CASSPHRLAGTYEQYF.

The chain uses TRBV11-3 and TRBJ1-5; the match to TRBD1 covers 9 bases. The CDR3 has 17 amino acids. The germline CDR1 and CDR2 sequences are SGHNT and YENEEA. Germline trimming cut 0 bases from V and 11 bases from J; bases unmatched to any gene: 14. The CDR3 is CASSLDIFRTGEGTQHF. The CDR3 nucleotides are TGTGCCAGCAGCTTAGATATATTTAGGACAGGGGAGGGGACCCAGCATTTT.

The chain recombines TRBV5-4 with TRBJ2-5; 8 bases line up with TRBD2. Germline lookup yields CDR1 SGHNT and CDR2 YYREEE (reference sequence). The ends lost 2 bases at V and 5 bases at J; junction bases unmatched: 5. This CDR3 comprises 14 residues. The CDR3 sequence: CASSLGLASETQYF. CDR3 nucleotide sequence: TGTGCCAGCAGCTTAGGACTAGCCTCGGAGACCCAGTACTTC.

This chain links TRBV11-2 with TRBJ2-5, with 8 bases fitting TRBD1. Trimming cost V 2 bases and J 5 bases; bases outside gene matches: 7. Per germline, CDR1 SGHAT and CDR2 FQNNGV. The CDR3 is 15 amino acids. CDR3 sequence reads: CASSLRRGLQETQYF. The DNA for the CDR3 is TGTGCCAGCAGCTTACGCAGGGGGCTACAGGAGACCCAGTACTTC.

V usage is TRBV5-4 and J usage is TRBJ1-2; a weak D match, TRBD1 (5 bases). The length of the CDR3 is 17 residues. Germline-derived CDR1 and CDR2 are SGHNT and YYREEE (reference sequence). V gave up 6 bases and J gave up 5 bases, with 26 bases separating them. CDR3 protein: CASNGGGAAAHLYGYTF. CDR3 bases: TGTGCCAGCAATGGGGGAGGGGCGGCAGCCCACCTGTATGGCTACACCTTC.

The chain combines TRBV19 with TRBJ1-6; the match to TRBD1 covers 8 bases. The germline gives CDR1 LNHDA, CDR2 SQIVND (reference sequence). The J segment lost 9 bases and the V segment lost 3 bases, leaving 7 bases of the junction unmatched. This CDR3 is 15 amino acids long. CDR3 region: CASSIGGQGGSPLHF. The CDR3 DNA follows: TGTGCCAGTAGTATCGGAGGACAGGGAGGTTCACCCCTCCACTTT.